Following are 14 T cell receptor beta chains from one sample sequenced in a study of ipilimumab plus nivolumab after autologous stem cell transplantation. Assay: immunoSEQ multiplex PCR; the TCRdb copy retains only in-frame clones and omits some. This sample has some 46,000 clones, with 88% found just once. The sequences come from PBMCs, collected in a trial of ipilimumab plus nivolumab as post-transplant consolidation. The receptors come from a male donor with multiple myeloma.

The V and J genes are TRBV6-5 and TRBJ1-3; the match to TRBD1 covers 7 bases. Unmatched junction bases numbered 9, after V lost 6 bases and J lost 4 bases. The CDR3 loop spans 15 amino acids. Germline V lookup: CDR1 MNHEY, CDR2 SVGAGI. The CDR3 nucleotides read TGTGCCAGCAGGTTCTCCGGGACAGCCGGAAACACCATATATTTT. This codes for CASRFSGTAGNTIYF.

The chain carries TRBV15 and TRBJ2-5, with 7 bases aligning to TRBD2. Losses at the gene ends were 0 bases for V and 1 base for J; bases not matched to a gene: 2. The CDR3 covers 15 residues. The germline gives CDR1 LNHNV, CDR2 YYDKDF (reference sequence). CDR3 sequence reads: CATSRDRGVQETQYF. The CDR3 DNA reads TGTGCCACCAGCAGAGATCGGGGGGTCCAAGAGACCCAGTACTTC.

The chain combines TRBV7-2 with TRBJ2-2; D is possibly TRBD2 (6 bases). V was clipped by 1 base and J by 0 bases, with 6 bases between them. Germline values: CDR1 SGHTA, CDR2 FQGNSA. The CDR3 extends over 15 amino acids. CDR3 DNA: TGTGCCAGCAGCTTAGGACTAGCGAACACCGGGGAGCTGTTTTTT. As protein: CASSLGLANTGELFF.

In nucleotides, the CDR3 is TGTGCCAGCAGCTCAGGGGGAGAACGGTACAATGAGCAGTTCTTC. Translated: CASSSGGERYNEQFF. The gene calls are TRBV2 and TRBJ2-1, with 7 bases aligning to TRBD1. V was pared by 6 bases and J by 4 bases, with 9 bases of the junction left unmatched. CDR1 is SNHLY, CDR2 FYNNEI, per germline. The CDR3 is 15 amino acids. Based on the CDR3 plus reference TRBV2 and TRBJ2-1, the full variable domain is EPEVTQTPSHQVTQMGQEVILRCVPISNHLYFYWYRQILGQKVEFLVSFYNNEISEKSEIFDDQFSVERPDGSNFTLKIRSTKLEDSAMYFCASSSGGERYNEQFFGPGTRLTVL.

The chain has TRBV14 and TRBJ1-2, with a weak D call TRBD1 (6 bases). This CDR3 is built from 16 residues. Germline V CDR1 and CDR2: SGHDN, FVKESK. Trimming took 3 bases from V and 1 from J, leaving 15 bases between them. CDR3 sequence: CASSHQRGDVNYGYTF. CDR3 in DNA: TGTGCCAGCAGCCATCAAAGGGGGGACGTTAACTATGGCTACACCTTC.

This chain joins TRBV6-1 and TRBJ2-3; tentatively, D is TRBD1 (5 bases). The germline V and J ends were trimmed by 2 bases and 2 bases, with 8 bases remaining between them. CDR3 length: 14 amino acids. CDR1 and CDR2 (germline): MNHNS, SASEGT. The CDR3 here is CASSEQGFTDTQYF. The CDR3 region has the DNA TGTGCCAGCAGTGAACAGGGTTTCACAGATACGCAGTATTTT.

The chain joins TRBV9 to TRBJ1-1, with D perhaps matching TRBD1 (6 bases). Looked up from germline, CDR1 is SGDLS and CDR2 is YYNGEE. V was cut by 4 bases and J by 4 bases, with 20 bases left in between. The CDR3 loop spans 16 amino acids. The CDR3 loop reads CASSPREGGGVTEAFF. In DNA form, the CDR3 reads TGTGCCAGCAGCCCCCGCGAAGGGGGGGGCGTCACTGAAGCTTTCTTT.

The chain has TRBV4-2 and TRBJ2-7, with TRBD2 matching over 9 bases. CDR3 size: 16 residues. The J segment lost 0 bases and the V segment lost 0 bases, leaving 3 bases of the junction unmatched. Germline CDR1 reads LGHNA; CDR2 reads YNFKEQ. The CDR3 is CASSQDASGVSYEQYF. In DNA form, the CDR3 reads TGTGCCAGCAGCCAAGATGCTAGCGGGGTCTCCTACGAGCAGTACTTC.

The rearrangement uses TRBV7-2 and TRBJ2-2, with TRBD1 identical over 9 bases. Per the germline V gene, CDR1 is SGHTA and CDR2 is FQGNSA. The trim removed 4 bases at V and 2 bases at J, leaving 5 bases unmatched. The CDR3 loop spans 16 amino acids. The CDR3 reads CASSSRDRANTGELFF. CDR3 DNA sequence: TGTGCCAGCAGCTCCCGGGACAGGGCCAACACCGGGGAGCTGTTTTTT.

CDR3 in amino acids: CASSQRTGGGYTF. The CDR3 DNA reads TGTGCCAGCAGCCAAAGGACAGGAGGAGGCTACACCTTC. This chain links TRBV7-3 with TRBJ1-2, with 7 bases matching TRBD1. J lost 8 bases, V lost 5 bases, and 8 bases had no gene match. The CDR3 has 13 amino acids. Germline CDR1 and CDR2: SGHTA and FQGTGA.

This CDR3 reads CSARRTGEQYF. CDR3 DNA: TGCAGTGCTAGAAGGACCGGCGAGCAGTACTTC. This chain joins TRBV20-1 and TRBJ2-7; unclear D gene. The CDR3 spans 11 residues. Trimming stripped 2 bases from V and 6 bases from J, with 8 bases between. CDR1 and CDR2 from the germline V gene are DFQATT and SNEGSKA (reference sequence).

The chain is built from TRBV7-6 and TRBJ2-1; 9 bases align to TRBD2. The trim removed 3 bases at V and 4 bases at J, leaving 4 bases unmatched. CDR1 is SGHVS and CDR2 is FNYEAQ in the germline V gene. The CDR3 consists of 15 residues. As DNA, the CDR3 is TGTGCCAGCAGCTTTAGCGGGGGAGCTTACAATGAGCAGTTCTTC. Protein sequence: CASSFSGGAYNEQFF.

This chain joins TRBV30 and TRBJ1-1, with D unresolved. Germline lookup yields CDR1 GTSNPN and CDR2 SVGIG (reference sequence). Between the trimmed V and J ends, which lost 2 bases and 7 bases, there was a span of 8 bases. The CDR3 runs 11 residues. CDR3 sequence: CAWSRVGEAFF. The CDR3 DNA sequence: TGTGCCTGGAGTAGGGTGGGTGAAGCTTTCTTT.

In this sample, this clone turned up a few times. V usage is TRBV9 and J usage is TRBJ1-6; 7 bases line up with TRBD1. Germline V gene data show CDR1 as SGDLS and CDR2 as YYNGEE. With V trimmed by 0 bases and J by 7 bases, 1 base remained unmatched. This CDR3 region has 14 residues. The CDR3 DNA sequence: TGTGCCAGCAGCGTAGCACAGGGGAATTCACCCCTCCACTTT. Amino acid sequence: CASSVAQGNSPLHF.